One sample yielded the 3 T cell receptor beta chains listed below, sequenced in a study of human T cells and chemical hapten exposure. MiXCR, run by TCRdb on the RACE reads, gives a single entry per CDR3 protein. The data show some 380,000 distinct CDR3 sequences, more than 4.5% seen once. Time point indicated: patch test 1, 2 weeks after DPC sensitization. Specified treatment: therapeutic diphenylcyclopropenone sensitization with weekly scalp DPC. The material was whole blood, obtained in connection with sensitization to the hapten diphenylcyclopropenone (DPC). These receptors were taken from a woman between 45 and 65 years old with alopecia areata. Some clones in this sample may be carry-over from other donors' samples.

This clonotype was observed many times. The chain uses TRBV11-2 and TRBJ2-5; 16 bases agree with TRBD2. The CDR3 runs to 17 residues. The germline gives CDR1 SGHAT, CDR2 FQNNGV. The V segment lost 6 bases and the J segment 4 bases; nucleotides outside the gene matches: 8. This chain's CDR3 is CASSPGLAGGPGETQYF. The DNA of the CDR3 is TGTGCCAGCAGTCCGGGACTAGCGGGAGGGCCCGGAGAGACCCAGTACTTC. Combining the CDR3 with reference TRBV11-2 and TRBJ2-5 gives the whole variable domain EAGVAQSPRYKIIEKRQSVAFWCNPISGHATLYWYQQILGQGPKLLIQFQNNGVVDDSQLPKDRFSAERLKGVDSTLKIQPAKLEDSAVYLCASSPGLAGGPGETQYFGPGTRLLVL.

This clonotype was recorded at least ten times. The rearrangement joins TRBV11-2 to TRBJ2-1; 11 positions agree with TRBD2. The CDR3 loop spans 17 amino acids. Germline CDR1 is SGHAT and CDR2 is FQNNGV. Trimming removed 4 bases from V and 3 bases from J; junction bases left unmatched: 8. The CDR3, as DNA: TGTGCCAGCAGCTCACCCGGACTAGCGGGCTTCTACAATGAGCAGTTCTTC. It translates to CASSSPGLAGFYNEQFF. Looking up the rest from reference TRBV11-2 and TRBJ2-1 gives the full variable domain: EAGVAQSPRYKIIEKRQSVAFWCNPISGHATLYWYQQILGQGPKLLIQFQNNGVVDDSQLPKDRFSAERLKGVDSTLKIQPAKLEDSAVYLCASSSPGLAGFYNEQFFGPGTRLTVL.

This clonotype was counted at least ten times. The rearrangement joins TRBV29-1 to TRBJ2-3, with D possibly TRBD1 on 6 matching bases. From germline, CDR1 is SQVTM and CDR2 ANQGSEA. The CDR3 is made up of 13 amino acids. Trimming left V 6 bases short and J 4 bases short, with 14 bases between. The CDR3 sequence is CSVPGQNPDTQYF. The DNA for the CDR3 is TGCAGCGTACCGGGACAAAACCCAGATACGCAGTATTTT.